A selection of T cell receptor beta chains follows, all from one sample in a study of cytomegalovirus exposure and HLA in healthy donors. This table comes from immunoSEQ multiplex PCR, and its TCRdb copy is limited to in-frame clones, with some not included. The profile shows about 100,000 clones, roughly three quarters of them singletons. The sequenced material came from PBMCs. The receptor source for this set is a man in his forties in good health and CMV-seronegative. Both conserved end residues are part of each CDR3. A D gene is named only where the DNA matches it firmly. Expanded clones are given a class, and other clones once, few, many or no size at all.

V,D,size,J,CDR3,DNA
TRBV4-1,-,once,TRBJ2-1,CASSQGRSYNEQFF,TGCGCCAGCAGCCAGGGGCGGTCCTACAATGAGCAGTTCTTC
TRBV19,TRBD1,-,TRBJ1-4,CASRSDRGIIEKLFF,TGTGCCAGCCGTTCGGACAGGGGGATAATAGAAAAACTGTTTTTT
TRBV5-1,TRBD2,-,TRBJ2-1,CASSSAGGYNEQFF,TGCGCCAGCAGCTCAGCGGGGGGTTACAATGAGCAGTTCTTC
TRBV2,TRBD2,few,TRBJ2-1,CASSEAFVVREGNEQFF,TGTGCCAGCAGTGAAGCGTTTGTTGTCAGGGAGGGGAATGAGCAGTTCTTC
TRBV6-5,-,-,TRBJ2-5,CASRRGRDETQYF,TGTGCCAGCAGGCGCGGGCGGGACGAGACCCAGTACTTC
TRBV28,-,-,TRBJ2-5,CASSRGVRETQYF,TGTGCCAGCAGTCGGGGTGTACGGGAGACCCAGTACTTC
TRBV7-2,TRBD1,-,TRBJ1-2,CASSRRQGHGYTF,TGTGCCAGCAGCCGGCGACAGGGCCATGGCTACACCTTC
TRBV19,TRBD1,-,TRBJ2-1,CASSTTGTATYNEQFF,TGTGCCAGTAGTACCACCGGGACAGCTACATACAATGAGCAGTTCTTC
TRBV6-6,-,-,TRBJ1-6,CASNAGVVSPLHF,TGTGCCAGCAACGCAGGGGTCGTATCCCCCCTCCACTTT
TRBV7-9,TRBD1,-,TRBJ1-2,CSSSPRQGDPTF,TGTTCCAGCAGCCCCCGACAGGGTGATCCCACCTTC
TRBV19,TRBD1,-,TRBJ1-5,CASTTTGQSNQPQHF,TGTGCCAGTACCACGACAGGGCAGAGCAATCAGCCCCAGCATTTT
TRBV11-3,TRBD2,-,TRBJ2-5,CASSPGLAGGGETQYF,TGTGCCAGCAGCCCCGGACTAGCGGGGGGTGGGGAGACCCAGTACTTC
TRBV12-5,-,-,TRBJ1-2,CASGLEVGGYTF,TGTGCTAGTGGTTTGGAGGTCGGGGGCTACACCTTC
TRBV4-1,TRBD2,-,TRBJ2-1,CASSQLLAGGWNEQFF,TGCGCCAGCAGCCAACTTCTAGCGGGGGGGTGGAATGAGCAGTTCTTC
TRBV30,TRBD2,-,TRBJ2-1,CAWRGLAGGQTYNEQFF,TGTGCCTGGAGGGGACTAGCGGGGGGGCAAACCTACAATGAGCAGTTCTTC
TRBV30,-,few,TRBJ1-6,CAWRGAGNNNSPLHF,TGTGCCTGGAGAGGTGCAGGGAATAATAATTCACCCCTCCACTTT
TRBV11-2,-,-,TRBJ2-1,CASSLEASNKQFF,TGTGCCAGCAGCTTAGAGGCTAGCAATAAGCAGTTCTTC
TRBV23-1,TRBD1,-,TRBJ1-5,CASSQSGTEDNQPQHF,TGCGCCAGCAGTCAGTCCGGGACAGAAGATAATCAGCCCCAGCATTTT
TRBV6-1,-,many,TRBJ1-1,CASSEEPGMNTEAFF,TGTGCCAGCAGTGAAGAACCGGGGATGAACACTGAAGCTTTCTTT
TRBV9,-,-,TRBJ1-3,CASSVDGTPGNTIYF,TGTGCCAGCAGCGTAGACGGGACACCTGGAAACACCATATATTTT
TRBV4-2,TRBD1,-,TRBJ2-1,CASSPKGASYNEQFF,TGTGCCAGCAGCCCGAAGGGGGCCTCCTACAATGAGCAGTTCTTC
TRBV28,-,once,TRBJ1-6,CASAQVTGKKPLHF,TGTGCCAGCGCCCAAGTCACAGGAAAAAAACCCCTCCACTTT